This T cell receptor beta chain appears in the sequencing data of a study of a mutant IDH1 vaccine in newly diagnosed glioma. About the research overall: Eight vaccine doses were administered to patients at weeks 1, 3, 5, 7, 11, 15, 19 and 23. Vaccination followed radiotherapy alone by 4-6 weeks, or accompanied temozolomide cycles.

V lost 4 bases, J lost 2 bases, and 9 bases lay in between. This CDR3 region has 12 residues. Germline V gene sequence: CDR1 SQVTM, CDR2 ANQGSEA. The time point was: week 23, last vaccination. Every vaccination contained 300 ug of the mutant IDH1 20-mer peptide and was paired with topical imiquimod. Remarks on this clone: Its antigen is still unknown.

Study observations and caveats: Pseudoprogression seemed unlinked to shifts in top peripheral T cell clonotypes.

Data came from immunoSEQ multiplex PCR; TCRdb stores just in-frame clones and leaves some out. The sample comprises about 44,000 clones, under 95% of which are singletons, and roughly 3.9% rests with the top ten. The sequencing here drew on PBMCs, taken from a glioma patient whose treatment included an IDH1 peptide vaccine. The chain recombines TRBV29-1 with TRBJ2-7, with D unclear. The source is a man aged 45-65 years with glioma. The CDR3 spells CSVAGPPYEQYF. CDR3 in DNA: TGCAGCGTTGCGGGCCCGCCCTACGAGCAGTACTTC.